Each of the 8 T cell receptor beta chains below was sequenced from the same sample in a study of Graves' ophthalmopathy and Graves' hyperthyroidism. For repertoire sequencing, the TCR beta CDR3 regions were amplified from RNA transcripts. The first round was an RT-PCR with HTBI primers, and the second round was a multiplex PCR. TCRdb reprocessed the multiplex PCR reads via MiXCR and lists one record per CDR3 protein. The profile shows over a million distinct CDR3 sequences, about two fifths of them singletons. Material: peripheral blood or thyroid tissue (not recorded which). These receptors were obtained from an adult man with Graves' hyperthyroidism.

This clonotype was counted a few times. The chain couples TRBV15 to TRBJ1-4; unclear D gene. Trimming pared 1 base from V and 7 bases from J, leaving 13 bases between. The CDR3 contains 15 residues. Germline CDR1 LNHNV, CDR2 YYDKDF (reference sequence). This CDR3 reads CATSRGVGGSEKLFF. CDR3 DNA: TGTGCCACCAGCAGAGGGGTAGGCGGGAGTGAAAAACTGTTTTTT.

This clonotype was detected ten times or more. This sequence joins TRBV20-1 and TRBJ2-7; TRBD2 matches at 7 bases. Trimming took 6 bases from V and 0 from J; bases not matched to a gene: 5. The CDR3 has 13 amino acids. CDR1 is DFQATT and CDR2 is SNEGSKA in the germline V gene (reference sequence). The CDR3 region is CSALERGSYEQYF. The CDR3 DNA follows: TGCAGTGCCCTTGAGCGGGGCTCCTACGAGCAGTACTTC.

The chain is built from TRBV20-1 and TRBJ2-7; 7 bases fit TRBD1. V was pared by 6 bases and J by 3 bases, with 14 bases of the junction left unmatched. CDR3 length: 15 residues. CDR1 is DFQATT and CDR2 is SNEGSKA in the germline V gene (reference sequence). The CDR3 sequence: CSAPDRISTIYEQYF. In DNA form, the CDR3 reads TGCAGTGCCCCGGACAGGATCTCTACGATCTACGAGCAGTACTTC.

As concerns this clonotype: A much bigger clone sits one base away, suggesting this may be a read error. The missing conserved phenylalanine or tryptophan at the end of this CDR3 makes a read error likely. V usage is TRBV7-2 and J usage is TRBJ1-2, with no clear D. This CDR3 has 14 amino acids. Trimming stripped 1 base from V and 3 bases from J, with 9 bases between. Germline V CDR1 and CDR2: SGHTA, FQGNSA. The CDR3: CASSLEVADYGYTL. The CDR3 region has the DNA TGTGCCAGCAGCTTAGAGGTGGCAGACTATGGCTACACCCTC.

This clonotype occurred many times. V and J are TRBV15 and TRBJ2-6, with D perhaps matching TRBD1 (7 bases). V gave up 1 base and J gave up 5 bases, with 18 bases separating them. The germline V gene has CDR1 LNHNV and CDR2 YYDKDF (reference sequence). There are 18 residues in the CDR3. The CDR3 sequence: CATSRGGQEGYWANVLTF. DNA of the CDR3: TGTGCCACCAGCAGAGGCGGACAGGAGGGTTATTGGGCCAACGTCCTGACTTTC.

In this sample, this clonotype turned up many times. This chain joins TRBV6-5 and TRBJ1-5, with D unclear. Trimming cost V 6 bases and J 1 base, with 16 bases left between them. CDR1 is MNHEY, CDR2 SVGAGI, per germline. The CDR3 loop spans 16 amino acids. This CDR3 is CASSSRVGTSNQPQHF. Here the CDR3 DNA reads TGTGCCAGCAGCTCGCGGGTGGGAACGAGCAATCAGCCCCAGCATTTT.

This clonotype was counted only a few times. J is TRBJ2-2 and V is TRBV10-3, with 7 positions matching TRBD1. This CDR3 contains 15 residues. The V and J ends lost 10 bases and 0 bases, in that order; junction bases with no gene match: 8. Per germline, CDR1 ENHRY and CDR2 SYGVKD. This CDR3 reads CASTWDRSNTGELFF. The CDR3 nucleotides read TGTGCCAGCACCTGGGACAGATCGAACACCGGGGAGCTGTTTTTT.

J is TRBJ2-1 and V is TRBV24-1; the D is unclear. Germline loops: CDR1 KGHDR, CDR2 SFDVKD. With 5 bases removed from V and 4 bases from J, the gap between germline ends came to 11 bases. The CDR3 is 14 residues long. CDR3 sequence reads: CATSVANGYNEQFF. CDR3 DNA sequence: TGTGCCACCAGTGTAGCAAATGGTTACAATGAGCAGTTCTTC.